The rows below give T cell receptor beta chains drawn from one sample of a study of cytomegalovirus exposure and HLA in healthy donors. Clones were read by immunoSEQ multiplex PCR, and TCRdb kept only the in-frame ones, dropping some. The sample yields about 180,000 clones, 60% to 80% seen once. What was sequenced was PBMCs. The receptor source for this set is a man aged 60-69 years in good health and CMV-seronegative. Both conserved end residues are part of each CDR3. The order of the fields is clone size, D gene, V gene, J gene, CDR3 DNA, CDR3 protein. The D gene is left open where the match is weak. The size of a clone is reported for some rows only, either as once, few or many, or as a class for expanded clones.

size: .
D: .
V: TRBV6-1
J: TRBJ2-5
DNA: TGTGCCAGCATGGAGGGTGAAGAGACCCAGTACTTC
CDR3: CASMEGEETQYF

size: .
D: .
V: TRBV7-9
J: TRBJ2-5
DNA: TGTGCCAGCAGCCCTCGGACTAGTAAGGGGGGAGAGACCCAGTACTTC
CDR3: CASSPRTSKGGETQYF

size: .
D: .
V: TRBV5-4
J: TRBJ1-6
DNA: TGTGCCAGCAGCTTACTGGACAGTGCAAATTCACCCCTCAACTTT
CDR3: CASSLLDSANSPLNF

size: .
D: TRBD1
V: TRBV7-8
J: TRBJ1-3
DNA: TGTGCCAGCAGCTCTGATGCCGACAGGGTCGTTGGAAACACCATATATTTT
CDR3: CASSSDADRVVGNTIYF

size: few
D: .
V: TRBV19
J: TRBJ2-5
DNA: TGTGCCAGTAGTATCCAGGGACAAGAGACCCAGTACTTC
CDR3: CASSIQGQETQYF

size: .
D: TRBD1
V: TRBV9
J: TRBJ2-1
DNA: TGTGCCAGCAGCCAATCGACAGGGTCAAATGAGCAGTTCTTC
CDR3: CASSQSTGSNEQFF

size: .
D: TRBD2
V: TRBV13
J: TRBJ2-3
DNA: TGTGCCAGCAGCTTATCCCCTGGACTAGCGGGGAGCACAGATACGCAGTATTTT
CDR3: CASSLSPGLAGSTDTQYF

size: .
D: .
V: TRBV15
J: TRBJ2-2
DNA: TGTGCCACCAGCAGAGGGATAGGGGTTACCGGGGAGCTGTTTTTT
CDR3: CATSRGIGVTGELFF

size: once
D: .
V: TRBV5-1
J: TRBJ2-3
DNA: TGCGCCAGCAGCTCGGGACACGGAGGAGATACGCAGTATTTT
CDR3: CASSSGHGGDTQYF

size: .
D: TRBD1
V: TRBV29-1
J: TRBJ2-2
DNA: TGCAGCGGGATACAGGGGGGCACCGGGGAGCTGTTTTTT
CDR3: CSGIQGGTGELFF

size: medium-sized
D: TRBD1
V: TRBV19
J: TRBJ2-2
DNA: TGTGCCAGTAGTCGGACAGGGGACACCGGGGAGCTGTTTTTT
CDR3: CASSRTGDTGELFF

size: .
D: .
V: TRBV5-1
J: TRBJ1-1
DNA: TGCGCCAGCAGCTCGACAGTATCAGCGAACACTGAAGCTTTCTTT
CDR3: CASSSTVSANTEAFF

size: .
D: .
V: TRBV7-9
J: TRBJ2-7
DNA: TGTTCCAGCAGCTTAGCCGGGGTGGAGCAGTACTTC
CDR3: CSSSLAGVEQYF

size: .
D: TRBD1
V: TRBV9
J: TRBJ1-2
DNA: TGTGCCAGCAGCGTAGGAGGGACAGGGGGCTTCTATGGCTACACCTTC
CDR3: CASSVGGTGGFYGYTF

size: few
D: .
V: TRBV21-1
J: TRBJ1-5
DNA: TGTGCCAGCAGCGCACGACAGGGCAACTATAGCAATCAGCCCCAGCATTTT
CDR3: CASSARQGNYSNQPQHF

size: few
D: TRBD1
V: TRBV13
J: TRBJ1-2
DNA: TGTGCCAGCAGCCCGGGACAGGGGTTACGTGGCTACACCTTC
CDR3: CASSPGQGLRGYTF

size: .
D: TRBD1
V: TRBV7-7
J: TRBJ2-5
DNA: TGTGCTAGCAGCTCTGGGACAGGGGGCGAATGGACCCAGTACTTC
CDR3: CASSSGTGGEWTQYF

size: .
D: .
V: TRBV2
J: TRBJ1-4
DNA: TGTGCCAGCAGTTCACAGGTTGATGAAAAACTGTTTTTT
CDR3: CASSSQVDEKLFF

size: .
D: TRBD1
V: TRBV27
J: TRBJ2-7
DNA: TGTGCCACCAGGACAGGGCCCTACGAGCAGTACTTC
CDR3: CATRTGPYEQYF

size: .
D: TRBD1
V: TRBV5-1
J: TRBJ2-5
DNA: TGCGCCAGCAGCCCGACAGGGGGCTGGGAGACCCAGTACTTC
CDR3: CASSPTGGWETQYF

size: .
D: TRBD2
V: TRBV7-3
J: TRBJ2-1
DNA: TGTGCCAGCAGCCGGACTAGCGGGAGGGATGAGCAGTTCTTC
CDR3: CASSRTSGRDEQFF

size: few
D: .
V: TRBV7-9
J: TRBJ2-1
DNA: TGTGCCAGCAGCGAACAGGACAGTTACAATGAGCAGTTCTTC
CDR3: CASSEQDSYNEQFF

size: .
D: .
V: TRBV7-2
J: TRBJ2-1
DNA: TGTGCCAGCAGCTTAGGCCTCGGGCGGGCCAGCTCCTACAATGAGCAGTTCTTC
CDR3: CASSLGLGRASSYNEQFF

size: .
D: .
V: TRBV4-1
J: TRBJ1-2
DNA: TGCGCCAGCAGCCAAGATCACCAGGGTGACTATGGCTACACCTTC
CDR3: CASSQDHQGDYGYTF

size: .
D: TRBD2
V: TRBV9
J: TRBJ2-1
DNA: TGTGCCAGCAGCGTGGCGACGGGACTAGGCCTATCCTCCTACAATGAGCAGTTCTTC
CDR3: CASSVATGLGLSSYNEQFF

size: .
D: .
V: TRBV19
J: TRBJ1-5
DNA: TGTGCCAGTAGTATCAAGTCTTTAGCGGGTCAGCCCCAGCATTTT
CDR3: CASSIKSLAGQPQHF

size: once
D: TRBD1
V: TRBV5-1
J: TRBJ2-1
DNA: TGCGCCAGCAGAAAGACAGGGGAGGATGAGCAGTTCTTC
CDR3: CASRKTGEDEQFF

size: few
D: .
V: TRBV6-1
J: TRBJ2-7
DNA: TGTGCCAGCAGTGTACCGGGAGAAACCCCCACCTACGAGCAGTACTTC
CDR3: CASSVPGETPTYEQYF

size: .
D: .
V: TRBV13
J: TRBJ1-1
DNA: TGTGCCAGCAGTTACCTCGGGGATCAAGGGACTGAAGCTTTCTTT
CDR3: CASSYLGDQGTEAFF

size: once
D: .
V: TRBV15
J: TRBJ2-5
DNA: TGTGCCACCAGCAGAGATCTGACTGAAGAGACCCAGTACTTC
CDR3: CATSRDLTEETQYF

size: .
D: TRBD1
V: TRBV7-2
J: TRBJ1-4
DNA: TGTGCCAGCAGCCAAGACAGGGCGGATGAAAAACTGTTTTTT
CDR3: CASSQDRADEKLFF

size: .
D: .
V: TRBV11-2
J: TRBJ2-1
DNA: TGTGCCAGCAGCTCCAACCCCCCGTTGGCATCCTACAATGAGCAGTTCTTC
CDR3: CASSSNPPLASYNEQFF

size: .
D: .
V: TRBV5-1
J: TRBJ1-1
DNA: TGCGCCAGCAGCTTGGCAGGAGGGAACACTGAAGCTTTCTTT
CDR3: CASSLAGGNTEAFF

size: .
D: .
V: TRBV6-5
J: TRBJ1-5
DNA: TGTGCCAGCAGTCCGGGATGGGTTCAGCCCCAGCATTTT
CDR3: CASSPGWVQPQHF

size: .
D: .
V: TRBV6-1
J: TRBJ1-3
DNA: TGTGCCAGCAGTGCCAGGGATTTTACTGGAAACACCATATATTTT
CDR3: CASSARDFTGNTIYF

size: .
D: TRBD1
V: TRBV6-6
J: TRBJ2-7
DNA: TGTGCCAGCAGAGACAGGGTCAATTCTTACGAGCAGTACTTC
CDR3: CASRDRVNSYEQYF

size: .
D: TRBD2
V: TRBV6-5
J: TRBJ2-2
DNA: TGTGCCAGCAGTTACCTTGAGACTAGCCCCACCGGGGAGCTGTTTTTT
CDR3: CASSYLETSPTGELFF

size: .
D: .
V: TRBV5-6
J: TRBJ2-3
DNA: TGTGCCAGCAGCCAAGTCGGGGTTGGAACAGATACGCAGTATTTT
CDR3: CASSQVGVGTDTQYF

size: .
D: TRBD1
V: TRBV6-1
J: TRBJ1-5
DNA: TGTGCCAGCAGTCTTACAGGGGCCAATCAGCCCCAGCATTTT
CDR3: CASSLTGANQPQHF

size: .
D: TRBD1
V: TRBV5-1
J: TRBJ1-5
DNA: TGCGCCAGCAGCTTTGGGGACAGGGGTCAGCCCCAGCATTTT
CDR3: CASSFGDRGQPQHF

size: .
D: .
V: TRBV4-3
J: TRBJ2-3
DNA: TGCGCCAGCAGCCAAGAGCAGGGGAGCACAGATACGCAGTATTTT
CDR3: CASSQEQGSTDTQYF

size: .
D: TRBD1
V: TRBV5-1
J: TRBJ1-1
DNA: TGCGCCAGCAGCTGGACAGGGGTGGACACTGAAGCTTTCTTT
CDR3: CASSWTGVDTEAFF

size: .
D: .
V: TRBV27
J: TRBJ1-4
DNA: TGTGCCAGCAGTTCCACCGGGGGTGAAAAACTGTTTTTT
CDR3: CASSSTGGEKLFF

size: .
D: TRBD2
V: TRBV6-5
J: TRBJ2-7
DNA: TGTGCCAGCAGAGAAGCGGGAGTGACCTACGAGCAGTACTTC
CDR3: CASREAGVTYEQYF